The present entry profiles one TCR beta chain with its context. Its antigen remains unknown. This specimen belongs to a study of CD8 T cells in ankylosing spondylitis. Generation of TCR beta libraries employed quantitative 5'-RACE incorporating molecular barcodes. TCRdb reanalysed the 5' RACE reads using MiXCR and keeps one entry per CDR3 protein. The sample lists 150,000 to 200,000 distinct CDR3 sequences, over 10% occurring once. General study findings and limits: Characteristic, it appeared, of ankylosing spondylitis blood was a TCR beta motif of fewer than 10 highly homologous variants.

Germline CDR1 SGHRS, CDR2 YFSETQ. J was trimmed by 8 bases and V by 0 bases; bases with no gene match: 12. The CDR3 runs to 17 residues. The chain has TRBV5-1 and TRBJ2-1, with 9 bases aligning to TRBD2. The clonotype originates from a female donor with ankylosing spondylitis or in good health (not recorded which). Sequenced: blood, either unsorted or a sorted T cell fraction (not recorded which). In DNA, the CDR3 is TGCGCCAGCAGCTTGGCCCGACTCGCGGGAGGGAGTGATGAGCAGTTCTTC. It yields the protein CASSLARLAGGSDEQFF. Looking up the rest from reference TRBV5-1 and TRBJ2-1 gives the full variable domain: KAGVTQTPRYLIKTRGQQVTLSCSPISGHRSVSWYQQTPGQGLQFLFEYFSETQRNKGNFPGRFSGRQFSNSRSEMNVSTLELGDSALYLCASSLARLAGGSDEQFFGPGTRLTVL.